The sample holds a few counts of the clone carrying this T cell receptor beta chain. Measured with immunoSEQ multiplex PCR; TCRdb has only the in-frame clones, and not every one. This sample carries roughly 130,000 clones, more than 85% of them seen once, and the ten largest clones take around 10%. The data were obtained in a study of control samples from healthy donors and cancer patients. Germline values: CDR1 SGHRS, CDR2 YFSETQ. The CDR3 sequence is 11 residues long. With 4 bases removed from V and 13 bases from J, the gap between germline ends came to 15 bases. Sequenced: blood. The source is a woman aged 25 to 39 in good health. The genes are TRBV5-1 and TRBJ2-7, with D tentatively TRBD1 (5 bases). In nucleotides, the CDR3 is TGCGCCAGCAGCCCAGGGCCACGGATTTACTTC. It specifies CASSPGPRIYF. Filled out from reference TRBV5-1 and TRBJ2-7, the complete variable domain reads KAGVTQTPRYLIKTRGQQVTLSCSPISGHRSVSWYQQTPGQGLQFLFEYFSETQRNKGNFPGRFSGRQFSNSRSEMNVSTLELGDSALYLCASSPGPRIYFGPGTRLTVT.